The 12 T cell receptor beta chains reported below all come from one sample, sequenced in a study of cytomegalovirus exposure and HLA in healthy donors. In the PCR, 60 Vbeta and 13 Jbeta primers were used. Here immunoSEQ multiplex PCR was the method, and the copy in TCRdb shows in-frame clones only, minus some. The repertoire holds approximately 100,000 clones, with approximately 70% as singletons. The sample comprised PBMCs. The source of these receptors is a woman between 18 and 30 years old in good health and CMV-seropositive.

V usage is TRBV7-8 and J usage is TRBJ2-7, with TRBD2 matching 8 bases. CDR1 SGHVS and CDR2 FQNEAQ come from the germline V gene. J was trimmed by 0 bases and V by 5 bases; bases with no gene match: 6. This CDR3 contains 15 residues. CDR3 amino acids: CASSPLSGSSYEQYF. The CDR3 nucleotides read TGTGCCAGCAGCCCCCTGAGCGGGAGCTCCTACGAGCAGTACTTC.

The V gene is TRBV19, the J gene TRBJ2-4, with 9 bases that match TRBD1. There are 16 residues in the CDR3. Trimming at V came to 5 bases and at J to 1 base, leaving 6 bases not matched to a gene. CDR1 is LNHDA, CDR2 SQIVND, per germline (reference sequence). The chain's CDR3 is CASSARTGEAKNIQYF. As DNA, the CDR3 is TGTGCCAGTAGTGCCCGGACAGGGGAGGCCAAAAACATTCAGTACTTC.

The chain couples TRBV29-1 to TRBJ2-6; the D gene is possibly TRBD2 (5 bases). Germline V gene data show CDR1 as SQVTM and CDR2 as ANQGSEA. The CDR3 contains 15 residues. V was pared by 7 bases and J by 0 bases, with 13 bases between. The CDR3 nucleotides are TGCAGCGCTTGGGGAGCTCCCTCTGGGGCCAACGTCCTGACTTTC. Amino acids: CSAWGAPSGANVLTF.

Written as DNA, the CDR3 is TGCACCAGCAGTCAGGCGGGAACCACAGATACGCAGTATTTT. Translating it yields CTSSQAGTTDTQYF. J is TRBJ2-3 and V is TRBV1; the listed D gene, TRBD2, was not tested against the DNA. TRBV1 constitutes a pseudogene. This CDR3 spans 14 amino acids.

V and J are TRBV6-1 and TRBJ2-2; TRBD2 is a possible D gene (6 bases). The germline V gene encodes CDR1 MNHNS and CDR2 SASEGT. This CDR3 has 15 amino acids. Trimming left V 5 bases short and J 1 base short, with 11 bases between. CDR3 loop: CASSFLAENTGELFF. The CDR3, as DNA: TGTGCCAGCAGTTTTTTAGCGGAGAACACCGGGGAGCTGTTTTTT.

About this clone itself: The sample carries other DNA sequences with the same CDR3. The rearrangement links TRBV29-1 to TRBJ1-1; D remains ambiguous. CDR1 is SQVTM and CDR2 is ANQGSEA in the germline V gene. Trimming stripped 3 bases from V and 1 base from J, with 9 bases between. The CDR3 has 13 residues. Here the CDR3 DNA reads TGCAGCGTTGAGGTCACAGAGAACACTGAAGCTTTCTTT. Translating gives CSVEVTENTEAFF.

The rearrangement joins TRBV5-4 to TRBJ1-3; 7 bases agree with TRBD1. The germline V gene encodes CDR1 SGHNT and CDR2 YYREEE (reference sequence). Trimming removed 1 base from V and 4 bases from J; junction bases left unmatched: 2. The CDR3 is made up of 14 amino acids. In DNA, the CDR3 is TGTGCCAGCAGCTTGCAGGGGGGAGGAAACACCATATATTTT. It is translated as CASSLQGGGNTIYF.

The table lists this clone with a count of one. The rearrangement joins TRBV19 to TRBJ1-2, with D perhaps TRBD1 (5 bases). Germline CDR1 and CDR2: LNHDA and SQIVND (reference sequence). This CDR3 is built from 13 residues. V lost 4 bases to trimming and J lost 1 base, with 7 bases between them. The CDR3 loop is CASSTGFNYGYTF. The CDR3 DNA follows: TGTGCCAGTAGTACAGGGTTTAACTATGGCTACACCTTC.

This clone was counted a single time. The V and J genes are TRBV7-9 and TRBJ2-7, with D uncertain. CDR3 length: 12 residues. Germline assignment: CDR1 SEHNR and CDR2 FQNEAQ (reference sequence). Trimming removed 5 bases from V and 5 bases from J, with 10 bases in between. CDR3 sequence: CASSRVFDEQYF. The CDR3 region has the DNA TGTGCCAGCAGCCGCGTATTCGACGAGCAGTACTTC.

This clone occurred a few times. The rearrangement links TRBV4-3 to TRBJ2-3; 8 positions agree with TRBD1. V was clipped by 6 bases and J by 1 base; unmatched bases: 0. This CDR3 has 13 amino acids. Germline CDR1 reads LGHNA; CDR2 reads YSLEER. CDR3 nucleotide sequence: TGCGCCAGCAGACAGGGGGGCACAGATACGCAGTATTTT. Its translation: CASRQGGTDTQYF.

V usage is TRBV18 and J usage is TRBJ2-1; D call uncertain. This CDR3 has 12 amino acids. CDR1 is KGHSH and CDR2 is LQKENI in the germline V gene. Trimming removed 2 bases from V and 9 bases from J, with 8 bases in between. Here the CDR3 DNA reads TGTGCCAGCTCACCAGAGCTATTTGAGCAGTTCTTC. Amino acids: CASSPELFEQFF.

The gene calls are TRBV7-9 and TRBJ1-4, with 11 bases that match TRBD1. The CDR3 covers 15 residues. V lost 6 bases and J lost 6; bases outside the gene matches: 6. Germline CDR1 and CDR2: SEHNR and FQNEAQ (reference sequence). Here the CDR3 DNA reads TGTGCCAGCAGGCCAAGGACAGGGGGCCATGAAAAACTGTTTTTT. Translated: CASRPRTGGHEKLFF.